This T cell receptor beta chain stems from a study of metastatic and nonmetastatic thyroid tumors. On the study more broadly: Repertoires of blood and of tissue (tumor or nodule) from malignant and benign thyroid patients were compared. Findings and limits, study-wide: Relative to benign nodules, malignant thyroid tumors were reportedly characterized by significantly elevated TCR beta diversity in blood and tumor.

Authors' data handling: Differences in CDR3 between clinicopathological groups were drawn on to build a classifier intended to discriminate distant-metastatic papillary thyroid cancer patients. TCRdb reassembled clones from the PCR reads with MiXCR. TCRdb's processing, not the authors' own work, is the source of the V and J calls. The table records some 14,000 clones, around 29% of them present only once. This clone is medium-sized by share. Its specificity is unknown. Trimming took off 3 bases at V and 4 bases at J, with 10 bases between the two ends. The CDR3 extends over 15 amino acids. Germline V lookup: CDR1 SNHLY, CDR2 FYNNEI. Every patient underwent thyroid surgery untreated.

The source of this sequence is a female donor with papillary thyroid cancer or a benign thyroid nodule (not recorded which). Some clones in this sample may be carry-over from other donors' samples. The chain is built from TRBV2 and TRBJ1-6; D perhaps matches TRBD1 (5 bases). Sequenced material: blood. The CDR3 loop reads CASSDRGAYNSPLHF. CDR3 sequence (DNA): TGTGCCAGCAGTGATCGGGGCGCATATAATTCACCCCTCCACTTT.